The clone carrying this TCR beta chain was seen a handful of times. Its antigen is unknown. The sample originates from a study of beta chain features in type 1 diabetes. Study summary: Examination of sorted cells across all samples involved 98,000,000 or so cells. Whole-study results and caveats: Patients with Type 1 diabetes showed moderately but significantly shorter TCRB CDR3s in all four CD4+ subsets. In comparison with healthy donors, patients had naive, central memory and Treg TCRB repertoires that appeared more similar.

Trimming took 5 bases from V and 1 from J; bases not matched to a gene: 3. This CDR3 comprises 16 residues. Germline V CDR1 and CDR2: LGHNA, YSLEER. The authors reverse transcribed all of the isolated RNA, so sequencing captured expressed TCRB transcripts. Sequencing of naive, central memory and regulatory T cell samples gave an average of approximately 3.8 million reads. Profiling relied on immunoSEQ multiplex PCR, and the TCRdb table lists in-frame clones only, not all of them. The table shows about 320,000 clones, with about 15% occurring only once. The origin of this receptor is a man aged 25 to 40 in good health. Sequenced material: central memory CD4+ T cells from blood. V and J are TRBV4-3 and TRBJ2-2; 11 nucleotides line up with TRBD2. The CDR3 loop is CASSYGTSGNTGELFF. The CDR3 coding sequence is TGCGCCAGCAGCTATGGGACTAGCGGGAACACCGGGGAGCTGTTTTTT.